This note documents a single T cell receptor beta chain sequence. The data derive from a study of cytomegalovirus exposure and HLA in healthy donors. The primer mix had 60 Vbeta and 13 Jbeta primers. Repertoires were generated with immunoSEQ multiplex PCR, while TCRdb's copy carries only in-frame clones and drops some. The table includes approximately 200,000 clones, approximately 80% detected once. Sequencing used PBMCs. The sequence derives from a girl between 5 and 17 years old in good health and CMV-seronegative.

DNA of the CDR3: TGTGCCACCAGCAGTGGGACTAGCGGGCGGGGTGACAATGAGCAGTTCTTC. As protein: CATSSGTSGRGDNEQFF. The chain combines TRBV15 with TRBJ2-1; 12 positions agree with TRBD2. This CDR3 contains 17 residues. Germline V CDR1 and CDR2: LNHNV, YYDKDF (reference sequence). With 3 bases clipped from V and 5 bases from J, the junction kept 8 bases outside the gene matches.